This T cell receptor (beta chain) was documented in a study of T cells in Graves' hyperthyroidism and ophthalmopathy. RNA transcripts provided the source from which TCR beta CDR3 regions were amplified. Using the HTBI primer set, a first-round RT-PCR was run on the TCR CDR3. TCRdb analysed the multiplex PCR reads with MiXCR anew, one entry per CDR3 protein. The sample gives about 270,000 distinct CDR3 sequences, around 15% of which show up once; roughly 30% is in the top ten. Around 10 ml fresh peripheral blood yielded the PBMCs. This clonotype has ten or more counts. What it binds is not known. V lost 3 bases and J 9 bases, leaving 16 bases between the germline ends. The CDR3 is 14 residues long. The germline V gene encodes CDR1 SGHRS and CDR2 YFSETQ. The study, taken as a whole, reports: Prediction of ophthalmopathy progression came a median around 6.5 months pre-onset.

This sequence joins TRBV5-1 and TRBJ2-1; TRBD1 is a possible D gene (6 bases). The sequenced material came from blood. This TCR was recovered from a woman aged 45 to 65 with Graves' hyperthyroidism that later progressed to Graves' ophthalmopathy. The DNA of the CDR3 is TGCGCCAGCAGCTCGGATAGCACAGGGACTGAGCAGTTCTTC. Encoded protein: CASSSDSTGTEQFF.